These 17 T cell receptor beta chains were all obtained from the same sample, sequenced in a study of cytomegalovirus exposure and HLA in healthy donors. In the PCR, 60 Vbeta and 13 Jbeta primers were used. This table comes from immunoSEQ multiplex PCR, and its TCRdb copy is limited to in-frame clones, with some not included. The sample has about 140,000 clones, 65% to 85% seen once; the top ten hold approximately 4%. Sequenced sample: PBMCs. These receptors came from a male donor in good health and CMV-seronegative.

The chain employs TRBV11-2 and TRBJ1-1, with D possibly matching TRBD1 (5 bases). With 3 bases removed from V and 5 bases from J, the gap between germline ends came to 7 bases. The CDR3 extends over 12 amino acids. From germline, CDR1 is SGHAT and CDR2 FQNNGV. The CDR3 DNA reads as TGTGCCAGCAGCTTTGGGGGGACTGAAGCTTTCTTT. Translating gives CASSFGGTEAFF. Variable domain in full (rest from reference TRBV11-2 and TRBJ1-1): EAGVAQSPRYKIIEKRQSVAFWCNPISGHATLYWYQQILGQGPKLLIQFQNNGVVDDSQLPKDRFSAERLKGVDSTLKIQPAKLEDSAVYLCASSFGGTEAFFGQGTRLTVV.

The V and J genes are TRBV5-1 and TRBJ2-7; 8 bases fit TRBD2. V lost 2 bases and J lost 2; bases outside the gene matches: 6. The CDR3 is 15 amino acids. Germline V gene lookup returns CDR1 SGHRS and CDR2 YFSETQ. The CDR3 region has the DNA TGCGCCAGCAGCTTAAGTAGCGGGACCCCCTACGAGCAGTACTTC. Its protein product is CASSLSSGTPYEQYF.

Turning to this clone: At one of its ends the junction is not consistent with the germline gene, which may arise from a read error. The genes are TRBV5-1 and TRBJ2-4; D not resolved. The CDR3 length is 15 residues. CDR1 SGHRS and CDR2 YFSETQ come from the germline V gene. The CDR3 bases are TGCGCCAGCAGCTTGGGTGAGGCAGCCAGAAACATTCAGTACTTC. It yields the protein CASSLGEAARNIQYF.

This chain links TRBV19 with TRBJ2-5; TRBD1 matches at 7 bases. CDR1 is LNHDA, CDR2 SQIVND, per germline (reference sequence). V was clipped by 4 bases and J by 1 base; unmatched bases: 6. The CDR3 covers 15 residues. CDR3 region: CASSTTGTAQETQYF. CDR3 coding DNA: TGTGCCAGTAGTACTACCGGGACAGCCCAAGAGACCCAGTACTTC.

This clone has only a few counts. The rearrangement links TRBV4-1 to TRBJ2-3, with 12 bases identical to TRBD2. Germline-derived CDR1 and CDR2 are MGHRA and YSYEKL. The CDR3 sequence is 16 residues long. Germline trimming cut 4 bases from V and 10 bases from J; bases unmatched to any gene: 12. The CDR3 DNA reads TGCGCCAGCAGCCCAAAGGGGGCTAGCGGGAGGGCCGCGCAGTATTTT. It yields the protein CASSPKGASGRAAQYF.

This sequence joins TRBV30 and TRBJ1-1, with TRBD1 as a possible D gene (6 bases). The CDR3 spans 17 residues. Germline CDR1 is GTSNPN and CDR2 is SVGIG (reference sequence). The V and J ends lost 0 bases and 2 bases respectively, with 19 bases between them. The CDR3 sequence: CAWSVQRHGQRNTEAFF. CDR3 DNA: TGTGCCTGGAGTGTACAACGTCACGGACAGCGAAACACTGAAGCTTTCTTT.

The chain has TRBV6-1 and TRBJ1-2, with D uncertain. The V gene's germline CDR1 is MNHNS and CDR2 SASEGT. The germline V and J ends were trimmed by 8 bases and 1 base, with 8 bases remaining between them. This CDR3 region has 12 residues. CDR3 nucleotide sequence: TGTGCCAGCGTAGAAGATAACTATGGCTACACCTTC. This gives the protein CASVEDNYGYTF.

This clone was picked up one time. In the same sample, other DNA sequences code for this CDR3. The chain combines TRBV6-5 with TRBJ1-5, with 7 bases matching TRBD1. J gave up 4 bases and V 6 bases, and 3 bases lay outside the gene matches. Germline-derived CDR1 and CDR2 are MNHEY and SVGAGI. The CDR3 is made up of 13 amino acids. DNA of the CDR3: TGTGCCAGCAGCAGACAGGGAAATCAGCCCCAGCATTTT. Protein sequence: CASSRQGNQPQHF.

V and J are TRBV5-1 and TRBJ2-1, with 10 bases aligning to TRBD2. The V gene end was trimmed by 4 bases and the J gene end by 6 bases; junction bases not matched to a gene: 7. Germline V CDR1 and CDR2: SGHRS, YFSETQ. The CDR3 loop spans 15 amino acids. CDR3 DNA: TGCGCCAGCAGCCGGACTAGCGGTGTAGGCAATGAGCAGTTCTTC. It encodes CASSRTSGVGNEQFF.

The rearrangement uses TRBV7-9 and TRBJ2-7, with D tentatively TRBD2 (5 bases). The V end was cut by 5 bases, the J end by 7 bases, with 9 bases between. CDR3 length equals 11 residues. CDR1 SEHNR and CDR2 FQNEAQ come from the germline V gene (reference sequence). The CDR3: CASSPPGEQYF. For the CDR3, the DNA is TGTGCCAGCAGCCCCCCGGGAGAGCAGTACTTC.

The V call is TRBV28, the J call TRBJ2-7; TRBD2 aligns across 11 bases. Germline CDR1 is MDHEN and CDR2 is SYDVKM. V was clipped by 2 bases and J by 2 bases; unmatched bases: 14. The CDR3 is 19 residues long. CDR3 DNA sequence: TGTGCCAGCAGTTTAGGACAGTATTATGGGACTAGCGGAGCCTACGAGCAGTACTTC. This sequence encodes CASSLGQYYGTSGAYEQYF.

The chain has TRBV5-4 and TRBJ2-3; 7 nucleotides match TRBD1. The germline CDR1 and CDR2 sequences are SGHNT and YYREEE (reference sequence). With V trimmed by 5 bases and J by 4 bases, 4 bases remained unmatched. CDR3 length equals 13 residues. The CDR3, as DNA: TGTGCCAGCAGATCACAGGGGTCAGATACGCAGTATTTT. This translates into CASRSQGSDTQYF.

The chain has TRBV7-9 and TRBJ1-1; a weak D match, TRBD1 (5 bases). V dropped 5 bases and J dropped 8 bases, with 12 bases sitting between them. The CDR3 length is 12 residues. CDR1 is SEHNR, CDR2 FQNEAQ, per germline (reference sequence). The CDR3 coding sequence is TGTGCCAGCAGCGGACCCGCAGGGGAAGCTTTCTTT. This translates into CASSGPAGEAFF.

V usage is TRBV5-4 and J usage is TRBJ1-3; 7 positions agree with TRBD1. The CDR3 has 16 amino acids. V shed 7 bases, J shed 0 bases, and the junction held 10 bases outside the gene matches. Germline-derived CDR1 and CDR2 are SGHNT and YYREEE (reference sequence). In nucleotides, the CDR3 is TGTGCCAGCCGGCCCGGGGGACAGTTCTCTGGAAACACCATATATTTT. It translates to CASRPGGQFSGNTIYF.

This clone was found once. The chain couples TRBV21-1 to TRBJ1-1; TRBD1, the table's D call, lacks a check against the DNA. TRBV21-1 is noted as a pseudogene. CDR3 length: 13 amino acids. The CDR3 DNA sequence: TGTGCCAGCACCGCGGACAGGGGGTGTGAAGCTTTCTTT. It encodes CASTADRGCEAFF.

This chain joins TRBV7-8 and TRBJ2-3, with a possible D match to TRBD2 (5 bases). In germline, CDR1 is SGHVS, CDR2 FQNEAQ. V lost 3 bases to trimming and J lost 3 bases, with 16 bases between them. CDR3 size: 16 residues. CDR3 residues: CASSLNIMRVTDTQYF. For the CDR3, the DNA is TGTGCCAGCAGCTTGAATATTATGAGGGTGACAGATACGCAGTATTTT.

This clone appeared a few times. The gene calls are TRBV6-1 and TRBJ2-7, with 7 bases that match TRBD1. This CDR3 region has 14 residues. Germline V lookup: CDR1 MNHNS, CDR2 SASEGT. V trimming: 3 bases; J trimming: 0 bases; junction bases outside the gene matches: 2. The CDR3 loop is CASSDRDSSYEQYF. CDR3 sequence (DNA): TGTGCCAGCAGTGACCGGGACAGCTCCTACGAGCAGTACTTC.